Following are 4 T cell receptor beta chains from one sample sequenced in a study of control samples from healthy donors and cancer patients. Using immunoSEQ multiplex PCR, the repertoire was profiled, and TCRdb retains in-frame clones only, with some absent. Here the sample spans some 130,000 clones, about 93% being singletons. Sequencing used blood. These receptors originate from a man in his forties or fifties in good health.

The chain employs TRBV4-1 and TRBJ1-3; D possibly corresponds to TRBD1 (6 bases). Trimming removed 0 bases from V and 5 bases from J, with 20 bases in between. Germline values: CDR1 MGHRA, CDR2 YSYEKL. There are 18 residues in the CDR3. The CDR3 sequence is CASSQDPMPGTTRNTIYF. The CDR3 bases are TGCGCCAGCAGCCAAGATCCTATGCCAGGGACAACGCGAAACACCATATATTTT.

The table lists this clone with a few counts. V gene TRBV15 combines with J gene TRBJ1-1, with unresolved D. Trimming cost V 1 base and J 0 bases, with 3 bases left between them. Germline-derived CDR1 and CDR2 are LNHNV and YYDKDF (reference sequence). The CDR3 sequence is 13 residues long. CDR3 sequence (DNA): TGTGCCACCAGCAGAGCGGTGAACACTGAAGCTTTCTTT. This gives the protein CATSRAVNTEAFF.

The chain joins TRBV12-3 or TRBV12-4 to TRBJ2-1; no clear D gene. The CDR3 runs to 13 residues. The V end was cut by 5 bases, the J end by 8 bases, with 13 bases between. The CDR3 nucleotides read TGTGCCAGCAGTGCTCGCGGCACAGATGAGCAGTTCTTC. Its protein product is CASSARGTDEQFF.

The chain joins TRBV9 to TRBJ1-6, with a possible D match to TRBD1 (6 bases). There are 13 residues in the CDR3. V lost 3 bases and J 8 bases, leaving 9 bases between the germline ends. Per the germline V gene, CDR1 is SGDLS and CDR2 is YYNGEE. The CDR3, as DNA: TGTGCCAGCAGCGCCCGACAGGATTCACCCCTCCACTTT. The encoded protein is CASSARQDSPLHF. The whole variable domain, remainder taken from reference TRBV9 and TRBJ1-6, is DSGVTQTPKHLITATGQRVTLRCSPRSGDLSVYWYQQSLDQGLQFLIQYYNGEERAKGNILERFSAQQFPDLHSELNLSSLELGDSALYFCASSARQDSPLHFGNGTRLTVT.